The 7 T cell receptor beta chains below all came from one sample that was sequenced in a study of T cells in Graves' hyperthyroidism and ophthalmopathy. Amplified TCR beta CDR3 regions derived from RNA transcripts. The study used the HTBI primer set for a first-round RT-PCR of the TCR CDR3. TCRdb recomputed calls from the multiplex PCR reads with MiXCR, one row per CDR3 protein. The sample has around 270,000 distinct CDR3 sequences; roughly 18% are singletons. The specimen sequenced was blood. The source is a man aged 50 to 59 with Graves' ophthalmopathy.

The chain is built from TRBV7-8 and TRBJ1-3; D is perhaps TRBD1 (6 bases). The CDR3 is 14 residues long. CDR1 and CDR2 (germline): SGHVS, FQNEAQ. V was shortened by 7 bases and J by 0 bases, with 10 bases between the two germline ends. The CDR3 loop reads CASKTGYSGNTIYF. Here the CDR3 DNA reads TGTGCCAGCAAAACAGGGTACTCTGGAAACACCATATATTTT. The full variable domain, in which reference TRBV7-8 and TRBJ1-3 provide the parts outside the CDR3, is GAGVSQSPRYKVAKRGQDVALRCDPISGHVSLFWYQQALGQGPEFLTYFQNEAQLDKSGLPSDRFFAERPEGSVSTLKIQRTQQEDSAVYLCASKTGYSGNTIYFGEGSWLTVV.

This clonotype was seen repeatedly, ten times or more. This sequence joins TRBV7-2 and TRBJ2-7, with D unresolved. Germline V CDR1 and CDR2: SGHTA, FQGNSA. This CDR3 is built from 14 residues. V lost 3 bases and J 0 bases, leaving 9 bases between the germline ends. As DNA, the CDR3 is TGTGCCAGCAGCTTCGACACGAGCTCCTACGAGCAGTACTTC. It specifies CASSFDTSSYEQYF.

The genes are TRBV4-1 and TRBJ2-1; possibly TRBD1 or TRBD2 for D (5 bases each). V shed 3 bases and J shed 0 bases, with 15 bases lying between them. In germline, CDR1 is MGHRA, CDR2 YSYEKL. The CDR3 is 17 amino acids. The CDR3 sequence: CASSHDPRGRSYNEQFF. The CDR3 DNA reads TGCGCCAGCAGCCATGACCCCCGGGGACGCTCCTACAATGAGCAGTTCTTC.

This clonotype has only one observation. The chain recombines TRBV10-3 with TRBJ2-5; D may be TRBD1 (6 bases). Germline V gives CDR1 ENHRY, CDR2 SYGVKD. This CDR3 comprises 13 residues. With 10 bases removed from V and 1 base from J, the gap between germline ends came to 13 bases. The CDR3 loop reads CATGTGTQETQYF. CDR3 bases: TGTGCCACGGGAACAGGGACCCAAGAGACCCAGTACTTC.

The CDR3 sequence: CASRSLAGYTGELFF. The DNA for the CDR3 is TGTGCCAGCAGGTCGCTAGCGGGGTACACCGGGGAGCTGTTTTTT. This chain uses TRBV28 with TRBJ2-2; 9 positions agree with TRBD2. Germline-derived CDR1 and CDR2 are MDHEN and SYDVKM. This CDR3 is 15 amino acids long. V lost 6 bases, J lost 3 bases, and 5 bases stayed unmatched.

The table lists this clonotype with many counts. The chain joins TRBV20-1 to TRBJ2-1; TRBD2 matches at 14 bases. The V and J ends lost 6 bases and 7 bases, in that order; junction bases with no gene match: 20. Germline CDR1 and CDR2: DFQATT and SNEGSKA (reference sequence). This CDR3 has 19 amino acids. The CDR3: CSAEGMGTSGSPLGNEQFF. CDR3 DNA: TGCAGTGCCGAAGGGATGGGGACTAGCGGGAGTCCCCTAGGAAATGAGCAGTTCTTC.

The chain joins TRBV6-2 or TRBV6-3 to TRBJ1-2; 11 bases agree with TRBD1. The CDR3 is made up of 16 amino acids. CDR1 is MNHEY and CDR2 is SVGEGT in the germline V gene. Unmatched junction bases numbered 15, after V lost 7 bases and J lost 8 bases. CDR3 bases: TGTGCCAGCATTACCGGACAGGGGGCGGGAGTGAGGGGCTACACCTTC. It encodes CASITGQGAGVRGYTF.